These 25 T cell receptor beta chains were all obtained from the same sample, sequenced in a study of blood T cell repertoires in COVID-19. Assay: immunoSEQ multiplex PCR; the TCRdb copy retains only in-frame clones and omits some. Of about 210,000 clones detected, more than 80% appear once; the ten largest clones hold around 9.2%. Sample: PBMCs or T cells enriched from blood (not recorded which). These receptors were collected from a man aged 40-49 years who had recovered from COVID-19.

Turning to this clone: At one end the junction does not follow the germline gene, possibly because of a read error. The chain joins TRBV5-6 to TRBJ2-6; 8 bases line up with TRBD1. This CDR3 spans 13 amino acids. Germline V CDR1 and CDR2: SGHDT, YYEEEE. CDR3 coding DNA: TGTGCCAGCAGCTTGGGATACGGACAGGGAGAAACCTTC. It is translated as CASSLGYGQGETF. Using reference TRBV5-6 and TRBJ2-6 for the parts outside the CDR3, the full variable domain is DAGVTQSPTHLIKTRGQQVTLRCSPKSGHDTVSWYQQALGQGPQFIFQYYEEEERQRGNFPDRFSGHQFPNYSSELNVNALLLGDSALYLCASSLGYGQGETFGAGSRLTVL.

Here the CDR3 DNA reads TGCGCCAGCAGCTTGGATGGGACAGGGGTGCGGGAGCAGTACTTC. This gives the protein CASSLDGTGVREQYF. The V gene is TRBV5-1, the J gene TRBJ2-7; 10 bases line up with TRBD1. The CDR3 is made up of 15 amino acids. Germline values: CDR1 SGHRS, CDR2 YFSETQ. With V trimmed by 0 bases and J by 7 bases, 7 bases remained unmatched. Complete variable domain (other parts from reference TRBV5-1 and TRBJ2-7): KAGVTQTPRYLIKTRGQQVTLSCSPISGHRSVSWYQQTPGQGLQFLFEYFSETQRNKGNFPGRFSGRQFSNSRSEMNVSTLELGDSALYLCASSLDGTGVREQYFGPGTRLTVT.

This sequence joins TRBV19 and TRBJ2-7, with a weak D call TRBD2 (6 bases). CDR1 is LNHDA and CDR2 is SQIVND in the germline V gene (reference sequence). Trimming took off 1 base at V and 4 bases at J, with 8 bases between the two ends. The CDR3 runs 13 residues. In nucleotides, the CDR3 is TGTGCCAGTAGTATAGGGGCGGGATACGAGCAGTACTTC. Its protein product is CASSIGAGYEQYF.

This chain uses TRBV7-9 with TRBJ1-6; TRBD1 might be the D (6 bases). CDR1 is SEHNR, CDR2 FQNEAQ, per germline (reference sequence). The ends were cut back, 4 bases at V and 9 bases at J, with 16 bases in the middle. The CDR3 length is 15 residues. In DNA, the CDR3 is TGTGCCAGCAGCTGGGGGCGCACATCCTCTTCACCCCTCCACTTT. Protein product: CASSWGRTSSSPLHF. Full variable domain (rest looked up from reference TRBV7-9 and TRBJ1-6): DTGVSQNPRHKITKRGQNVTFRCDPISEHNRLYWYRQTLGQGPEFLTYFQNEAQLEKSRLLSDRFSAERPKGSFSTLEIQRTEQGDSAMYLCASSWGRTSSSPLHFGNGTRLTVT.

This chain connects TRBV27 to TRBJ2-3; tentatively, D is TRBD2 (5 bases). The CDR3 contains 15 residues. Trimming took off 5 bases at V and 1 base at J, with 13 bases between the two ends. The V gene's germline CDR1 is MNHEY and CDR2 SMNVEV (reference sequence). The CDR3 sequence: CASSPIGMGTDTQYF. CDR3 coding DNA: TGTGCCAGCAGTCCCATCGGGATGGGCACAGATACGCAGTATTTT.

The chain is built from TRBV3-1 (or the pseudogene TRBV3-2) and TRBJ1-4; tentatively, D is TRBD1 (5 bases). CDR3 size: 17 residues. Germline values: CDR1 LGHDT, CDR2 YNNKEL (reference sequence). V lost 0 bases and J 5 bases, leaving 16 bases between the germline ends. The CDR3 bases are TGTGCCAGCAGCCAAGATAATTGGAGACAGCCGAATGAAAAACTGTTTTTT. Translated: CASSQDNWRQPNEKLFF.

The genes are TRBV11-2 and TRBJ2-5; weak D call: TRBD2 (6 bases). V gave up 1 base and J gave up 5 bases, with 20 bases separating them. The germline gives CDR1 SGHAT, CDR2 FQNNGV. CDR3 size: 17 residues. The CDR3 DNA reads as TGTGCCAGCAGCTTAGTCTCCCTTGGGTCCGGGGGTGAGACCCAGTACTTC. It yields the protein CASSLVSLGSGGETQYF. The full variable domain, in which reference TRBV11-2 and TRBJ2-5 provide the parts outside the CDR3, is EAGVAQSPRYKIIEKRQSVAFWCNPISGHATLYWYQQILGQGPKLLIQFQNNGVVDDSQLPKDRFSAERLKGVDSTLKIQPAKLEDSAVYLCASSLVSLGSGGETQYFGPGTRLLVL.

Here the CDR3 DNA reads TGTGCCAGCAGTGTACGGGTTAGCGAAAAACTGTTTTTT. Amino acid sequence: CASSVRVSEKLFF. V gene TRBV2 combines with J gene TRBJ1-4; D call uncertain. CDR1 SNHLY and CDR2 FYNNEI come from the germline V gene. V was trimmed by 4 bases and J by 8 bases, leaving 11 bases between them. The CDR3 has 13 residues.

The CDR3 region is CASSFGGGRPGELFF. CDR3 sequence (DNA): TGTGCCAGCAGCTTTGGTGGTGGCCGCCCCGGGGAGCTGTTTTTT. The chain has TRBV7-6 and TRBJ2-2; no definite D call. The V gene's germline CDR1 is SGHVS and CDR2 FNYEAQ. Trimming cost V 3 bases and J 6 bases, with 14 bases left between them. The CDR3 loop spans 15 amino acids. Drawing the rest from reference TRBV7-6 and TRBJ2-2, the complete variable domain is GAGVSQSPRYKVTKRGQDVALRCDPISGHVSLYWYRQALGQGPEFLTYFNYEAQQDKSGLPNDRFSAERPEGSISTLTIQRTEQRDSAMYRCASSFGGGRPGELFFGEGSRLTVL.

This CDR3 reads CASGLAIRSYEQYF. CDR3 nucleotide sequence: TGTGCTAGTGGTTTGGCCATTCGGTCCTACGAGCAGTACTTC. This chain connects TRBV12-5 to TRBJ2-7; no definite D call. The ends were cut back, 1 base at V and 1 base at J, with 8 bases in the middle. CDR3 length: 14 residues. The germline V gene has CDR1 LGHNT and CDR2 FRNRAP.

The V gene is TRBV5-1, the J gene TRBJ2-2; 12 nucleotides agree with TRBD1. The germline CDR1 and CDR2 sequences are SGHRS and YFSETQ. With V trimmed by 0 bases and J by 5 bases, 2 bases remained unmatched. CDR3 length equals 16 residues. The CDR3 sequence is CASSLGDRGQTGELFF. In DNA form, the CDR3 reads TGCGCCAGCAGCTTGGGGGACAGGGGGCAAACCGGGGAGCTGTTTTTT.

The J gene is TRBJ1-4, the V gene TRBV4-1; no firm D call. Trimming pared 2 bases from V and 13 bases from J, leaving 11 bases between. From germline, CDR1 is MGHRA and CDR2 YSYEKL. The CDR3 is 12 amino acids. In nucleotides, the CDR3 is TGCGCCAGCAGCCAATATCAAAATAGACTGTTTTTT. Protein sequence: CASSQYQNRLFF.

CDR3 region: CASSSEETGDGEKLFF. Written as DNA, the CDR3 is TGTGCCAGCAGCTCCGAAGAGACAGGGGACGGAGAAAAACTGTTTTTT. V and J are TRBV5-4 and TRBJ1-4, with 8 bases aligning to TRBD1. After removal of 3 bases from V and 8 bases from J, the junction contained 12 bases not matched to a gene. The CDR3 runs 16 residues. Germline loops: CDR1 SGHNT, CDR2 YYREEE (reference sequence).

The CDR3 DNA sequence: TGTGCCAGCTCACCTAGTTATGGGAACACCGGGGAGCTGTTTTTT. Translating it yields CASSPSYGNTGELFF. The V and J genes are TRBV18 and TRBJ2-2; unclear D gene. V was clipped by 3 bases and J by 1 base, with 9 bases between them. CDR1 is KGHSH and CDR2 is LQKENI in the germline V gene. This CDR3 is 15 amino acids long.

CDR3 amino acids: CASSTRTGANYEQYF. In DNA, the CDR3 is TGTGCCAGCAGCACCCGGACAGGGGCTAACTACGAGCAGTACTTC. V is TRBV9 and J is TRBJ2-7; 9 bases agree with TRBD1. This CDR3 has 15 residues. Unmatched junction bases numbered 8, after V lost 4 bases and J lost 3 bases. From germline, CDR1 is SGDLS and CDR2 YYNGEE.

The CDR3 sequence is CASSAQGEVTEAFF. The CDR3 DNA follows: TGTGCCAGCAGTGCACAGGGTGAAGTTACTGAAGCTTTCTTT. The gene calls are TRBV2 and TRBJ1-1, with D maybe TRBD1 (6 bases). V lost 4 bases and J 5 bases, leaving 14 bases between the germline ends. The CDR3 runs 14 residues. CDR1 is SNHLY and CDR2 is FYNNEI in the germline V gene.

The chain uses TRBV6-5 and TRBJ1-5; no clear D gene. V was cut by 2 bases and J by 7 bases, with 9 bases left in between. CDR1 and CDR2 from the germline V gene are MNHEY and SVGAGI. This CDR3 is built from 13 residues. The CDR3 is CASSYLLGQPQHF. The CDR3 region has the DNA TGTGCCAGCAGTTACCTTCTTGGCCAGCCCCAGCATTTT.

This clone was counted between two and nine times. The rearrangement joins TRBV7-8 to TRBJ2-7; a weak D match, TRBD2 (6 bases). The CDR3 contains 13 residues. Germline CDR1 is SGHVS and CDR2 is FQNEAQ. Trimming took off 5 bases at V and 9 bases at J, with 17 bases between the two ends. The CDR3 nucleotides are TGTGCCAGCAGCCGCGACGGGGGACGCGTGCAGTACTTC. As protein: CASSRDGGRVQYF.

This clone was observed a handful of times. V is TRBV27 and J is TRBJ1-1; D possibly corresponds to TRBD1 (5 bases). Trimming took off 0 bases at V and 0 bases at J, with 14 bases between the two ends. From germline, CDR1 is MNHEY and CDR2 SMNVEV (reference sequence). This CDR3 is 17 amino acids long. CDR3 residues: CASSLSGWGLVNTEAFF. CDR3 nucleotides: TGTGCCAGCAGTTTATCGGGCTGGGGACTGGTGAACACTGAAGCTTTCTTT.

This clone was observed a few times. The same CDR3 can be traced to other DNA sequences in this sample. This chain links TRBV28 with TRBJ2-2; D is perhaps TRBD2 (5 bases). The CDR3 contains 16 residues. V was shortened by 2 bases and J by 2 bases, with 12 bases between the two germline ends. In germline, CDR1 is MDHEN, CDR2 SYDVKM. CDR3 in amino acids: CASSLSGGVNTGELFF. CDR3 DNA: TGTGCCAGCAGTTTAAGCGGTGGAGTAAACACCGGGGAGCTGTTTTTT.

This sequence joins TRBV24-1 and TRBJ2-1; the D gene is possibly TRBD1 (6 bases). Trimming removed 9 bases from V and 6 bases from J, with 14 bases in between. Germline V lookup: CDR1 KGHDR, CDR2 SFDVKD. The CDR3 has 13 amino acids. The CDR3 sequence: CATGAGAGNEQFF. In DNA, the CDR3 is TGTGCCACCGGGGCAGGGGCGGGCAATGAGCAGTTCTTC.

V is TRBV29-1 and J is TRBJ1-3; 7 positions agree with TRBD1. Per germline, CDR1 SQVTM and CDR2 ANQGSEA. After removal of 5 bases from V and 2 bases from J, the junction contained 12 bases not matched to a gene. This CDR3 has 16 residues. In nucleotides, the CDR3 is TGCAGCGTTATTCCGAGACAGGGAATAACTGGAAACACCATATATTTT. Protein: CSVIPRQGITGNTIYF.

The chain links TRBV7-9 to TRBJ1-1; perhaps TRBD1 as D (6 bases). The CDR3 length is 13 residues. V dropped 4 bases and J dropped 10 bases, with 16 bases sitting between them. Germline CDR1 SEHNR, CDR2 FQNEAQ (reference sequence). The CDR3 nucleotides are TGTGCCAGCAGCTCTGAGGACAGACTGGCAGCTTTCTTT. Translated, it gives CASSSEDRLAAFF.

J is TRBJ1-1 and V is TRBV19, with D unclear. CDR1 LNHDA and CDR2 SQIVND come from the germline V gene (reference sequence). V lost 6 bases and J lost 1, with 9 bases in between. CDR3 length: 13 amino acids. CDR3 bases: TGTGCCAGTAGGAGGAGCGGGAACACTGAAGCTTTCTTT. Translating it yields CASRRSGNTEAFF.

This chain links TRBV7-2 with TRBJ2-3; D remains ambiguous. This CDR3 contains 14 residues. V lost 5 bases to trimming and J lost 3 bases, with 12 bases between them. Germline V gives CDR1 SGHTA, CDR2 FQGNSA. CDR3 protein: CASSINPGTDTQYF. DNA for the CDR3: TGTGCCAGCAGCATCAACCCCGGGACAGATACGCAGTATTTT.